This T cell receptor (beta chain) was identified in a study of tumor T cells in aggressive B-cell lymphoma (dated 2017 in TCRdb). The protocol used for the library was the immunoSEQ multiplex PCR assay. Held by TCRdb, this immuneACCESS table contains in-frame sequences only and omits some clones. Under half of the omission traces to an unresolved V gene where checked; the cause of the rest is unknown. Across this sample there are about 5,100 clones, with over 90% seen only once. The ten biggest clones cover 3.8% of the sample. As concerns this clone: Its specific antigen is unknown. Base qualities are missing; no much larger clone stands one base away.

Including cysteine and phenylalanine, the CDR3 has 19 amino acids. The sequence is cut down to CDR3 DNA, 57 bases in frame from base 1. V loses 0 bases at its end and J loses 0 bases; junction bases beyond the gene matches: 10. Reading the germline V gene gives CDR1 SGHRS and CDR2 YFSETQ. The receptor chain draws on TRBV5-1 and TRBJ2-3, with 10 bases in between that match TRBD2. This receptor was obtained from an adult with diffuse large B cell lymphoma. The sample consisted of tumor tissue. The nucleotide sequence reads TGCGCCAGCAGCTTGGCAATCCAGGTAGCGGGGGGTAGCACAGATACGCAGTATTTT. Its protein reads: CASSLAIQVAGGSTDTQYF.